Sequencing of this TCR beta chain was carried out in a study of control samples from healthy donors and cancer patients. V lost 3 bases and J 3 bases, leaving 8 bases between the germline ends. The CDR3 length is 13 residues. The germline V gene has CDR1 SNHLY and CDR2 FYNNEI. Measured with immunoSEQ multiplex PCR; TCRdb has only the in-frame clones, and not every one. Counted here are about 39,000 clones, around 88% occurring once; the ten biggest clones make up 20% to 25%. The sample consisted of PBMCs. The receptor was isolated from an older woman with lung cancer. The chain carries TRBV2 and TRBJ1-1; D unclear. CDR3 coding DNA: TGTGCCAGCAGTGATAGAGCGTACACTGAAGCTTTCTTT. Its translation is CASSDRAYTEAFF.